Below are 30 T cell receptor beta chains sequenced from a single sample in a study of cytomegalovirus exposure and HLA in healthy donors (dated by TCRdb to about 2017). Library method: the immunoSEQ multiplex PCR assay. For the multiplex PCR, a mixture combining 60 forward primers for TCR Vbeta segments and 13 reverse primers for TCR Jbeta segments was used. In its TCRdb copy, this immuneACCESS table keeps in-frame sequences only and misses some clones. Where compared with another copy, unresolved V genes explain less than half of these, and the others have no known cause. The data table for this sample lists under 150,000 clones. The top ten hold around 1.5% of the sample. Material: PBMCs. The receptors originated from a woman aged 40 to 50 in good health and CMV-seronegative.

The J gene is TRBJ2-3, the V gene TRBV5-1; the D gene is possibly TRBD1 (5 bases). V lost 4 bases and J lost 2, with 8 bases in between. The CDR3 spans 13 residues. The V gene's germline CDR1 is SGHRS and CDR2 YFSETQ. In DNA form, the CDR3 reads TGCGCCAGCAGCGGGGCCCTCACAGATACGCAGTATTTT. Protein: CASSGALTDTQYF. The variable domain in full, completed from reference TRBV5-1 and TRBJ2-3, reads KAGVTQTPRYLIKTRGQQVTLSCSPISGHRSVSWYQQTPGQGLQFLFEYFSETQRNKGNFPGRFSGRQFSNSRSEMNVSTLELGDSALYLCASSGALTDTQYFGPGTRLTVL.

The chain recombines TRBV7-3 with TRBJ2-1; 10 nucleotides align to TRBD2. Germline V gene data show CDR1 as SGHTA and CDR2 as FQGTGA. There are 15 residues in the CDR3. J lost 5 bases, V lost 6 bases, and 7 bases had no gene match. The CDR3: CASRPSGGDHNEQFF. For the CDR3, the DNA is TGTGCCAGCAGGCCAAGCGGGGGGGACCACAATGAGCAGTTCTTC.

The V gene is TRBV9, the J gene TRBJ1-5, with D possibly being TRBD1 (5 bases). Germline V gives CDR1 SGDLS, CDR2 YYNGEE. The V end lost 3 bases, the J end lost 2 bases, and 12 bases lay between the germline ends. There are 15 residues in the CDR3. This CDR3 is CASSGGSGGNQPQHF. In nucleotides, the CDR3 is TGTGCCAGCAGCGGTGGTTCGGGGGGCAATCAGCCCCAGCATTTT.

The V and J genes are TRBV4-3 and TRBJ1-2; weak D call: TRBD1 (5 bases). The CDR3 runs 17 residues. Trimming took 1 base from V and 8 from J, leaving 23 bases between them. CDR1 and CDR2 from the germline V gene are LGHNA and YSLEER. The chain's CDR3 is CASSQALGTGSEGGYTF. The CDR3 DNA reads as TGCGCCAGCAGCCAAGCCCTGGGCACAGGCAGCGAAGGGGGCTACACCTTC.

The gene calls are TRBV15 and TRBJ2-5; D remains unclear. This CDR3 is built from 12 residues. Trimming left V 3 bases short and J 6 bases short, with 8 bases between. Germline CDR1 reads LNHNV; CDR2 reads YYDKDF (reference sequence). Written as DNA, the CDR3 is TGTGCCACCAGCAGGAACACCCAGACCCAGTACTTC. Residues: CATSRNTQTQYF.

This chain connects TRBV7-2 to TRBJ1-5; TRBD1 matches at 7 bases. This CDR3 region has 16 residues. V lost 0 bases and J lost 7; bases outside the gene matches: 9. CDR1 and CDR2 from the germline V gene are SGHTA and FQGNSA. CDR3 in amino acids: CASSLAPETGKQPQHF. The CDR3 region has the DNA TGTGCCAGCAGCTTAGCGCCGGAGACAGGGAAACAGCCCCAGCATTTT.

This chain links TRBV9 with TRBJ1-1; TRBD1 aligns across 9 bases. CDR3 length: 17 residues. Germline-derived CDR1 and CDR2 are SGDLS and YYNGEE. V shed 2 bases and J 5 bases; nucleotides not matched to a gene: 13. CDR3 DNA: TGTGCCAGCAGCGTGAATCCCCTGAGGACAGGGGATACTGAAGCTTTCTTT. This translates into CASSVNPLRTGDTEAFF. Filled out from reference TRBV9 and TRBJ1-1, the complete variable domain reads DSGVTQTPKHLITATGQRVTLRCSPRSGDLSVYWYQQSLDQGLQFLIQYYNGEERAKGNILERFSAQQFPDLHSELNLSSLELGDSALYFCASSVNPLRTGDTEAFFGQGTRLTVV.

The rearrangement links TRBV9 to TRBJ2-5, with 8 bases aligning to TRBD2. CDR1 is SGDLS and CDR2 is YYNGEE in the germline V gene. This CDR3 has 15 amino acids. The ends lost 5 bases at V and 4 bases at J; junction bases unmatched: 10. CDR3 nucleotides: TGTGCCAGCAGTGCCGGGGGGGGTAACTCAGAGACCCAGTACTTC. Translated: CASSAGGGNSETQYF.

CDR3 in amino acids: CASSQTGGDSPLHF. The CDR3, as DNA: TGTGCCAGCAGCCAGACAGGGGGTGATTCACCCCTCCACTTT. The genes are TRBV5-8 and TRBJ1-6; 9 bases are a match to TRBD1. CDR1 is SGHTS, CDR2 YDEGEE, per germline. This CDR3 has 14 amino acids. Trimming took 4 bases from V and 8 from J; bases not matched to a gene: 4. The full variable domain, completed using reference TRBV5-8 and TRBJ1-6, is EAGVTQSPTHLIKTRGQQATLRCSPISGHTSVYWYQQALGLGLQFLLWYDEGEERNRGNFPPRFSGRQFPNYSSELNVNALELEDSALYLCASSQTGGDSPLHFGNGTRLTVT.

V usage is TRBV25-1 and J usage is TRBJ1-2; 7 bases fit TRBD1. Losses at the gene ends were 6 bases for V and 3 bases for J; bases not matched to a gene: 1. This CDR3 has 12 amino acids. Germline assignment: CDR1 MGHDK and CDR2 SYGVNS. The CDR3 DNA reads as TGTGCCAGCAGGGGGACAGACTATGGCTACACCTTC. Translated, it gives CASRGTDYGYTF.

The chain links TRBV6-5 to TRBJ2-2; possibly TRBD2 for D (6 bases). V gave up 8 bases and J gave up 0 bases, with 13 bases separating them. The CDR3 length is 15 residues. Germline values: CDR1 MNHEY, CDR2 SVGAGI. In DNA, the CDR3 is TGTGCCAGCCGGAGGGTTGGGTCGAACACCGGGGAGCTGTTTTTT. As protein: CASRRVGSNTGELFF.

The CDR3 region is CASSWSRDRGYEQYV. In nucleotides, the CDR3 is TGTGCCAGCAGCTGGTCCCGGGACAGGGGGTACGAGCAGTACGTC. The chain is built from TRBV7-2 and TRBJ2-7, with 11 bases aligning to TRBD1. The CDR3 is 15 residues long. Germline trimming cut 4 bases from V and 4 bases from J; bases unmatched to any gene: 6. Germline CDR1 reads SGHTA; CDR2 reads FQGNSA.

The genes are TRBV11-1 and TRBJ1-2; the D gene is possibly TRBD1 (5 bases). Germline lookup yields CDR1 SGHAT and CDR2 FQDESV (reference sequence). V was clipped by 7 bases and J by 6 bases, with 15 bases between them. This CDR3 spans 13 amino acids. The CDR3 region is CASTGPYSDGYTF. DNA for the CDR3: TGTGCCAGCACAGGGCCGTATTCGGATGGCTACACCTTC.

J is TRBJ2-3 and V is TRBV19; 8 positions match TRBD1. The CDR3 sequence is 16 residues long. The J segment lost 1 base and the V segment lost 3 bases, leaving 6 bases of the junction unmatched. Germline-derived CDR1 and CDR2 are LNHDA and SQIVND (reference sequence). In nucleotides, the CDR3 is TGTGCCAGTAGTATTGGGCAGGGGGCAGGCACAGATACGCAGTATTTT. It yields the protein CASSIGQGAGTDTQYF. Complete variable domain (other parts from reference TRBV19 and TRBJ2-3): DGGITQSPKYLFRKEGQNVTLSCEQNLNHDAMYWYRQDPGQGLRLIYYSQIVNDFQKGDIAEGYSVSREKKESFPLTVTSAQKNPTAFYLCASSIGQGAGTDTQYFGPGTRLTVL.

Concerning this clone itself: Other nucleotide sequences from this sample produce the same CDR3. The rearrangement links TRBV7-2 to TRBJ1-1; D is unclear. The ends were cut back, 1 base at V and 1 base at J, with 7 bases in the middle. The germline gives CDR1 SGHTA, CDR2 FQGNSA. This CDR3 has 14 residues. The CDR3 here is CASSLGTANTEAFF. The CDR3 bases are TGTGCCAGCAGCTTAGGAACAGCGAACACTGAAGCTTTCTTT.

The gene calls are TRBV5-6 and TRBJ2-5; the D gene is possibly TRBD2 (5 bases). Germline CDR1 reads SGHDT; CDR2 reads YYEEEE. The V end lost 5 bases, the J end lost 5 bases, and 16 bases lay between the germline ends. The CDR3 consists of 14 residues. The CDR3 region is CASSTPLTGETQYF. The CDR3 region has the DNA TGTGCCAGCAGTACCCCGCTCACGGGGGAGACCCAGTACTTC.

The CDR3 region is CASSLGAEKLFF. CDR3 nucleotides: TGTGCCAGCAGTTTGGGGGCTGAAAAACTGTTTTTT. The V gene is TRBV28, the J gene TRBJ1-4, with a possible D match to TRBD1 (6 bases). Germline V gene sequence: CDR1 MDHEN, CDR2 SYDVKM. The CDR3 runs 12 residues. V gave up 3 bases and J gave up 7 bases, with 6 bases separating them. Filled out from reference TRBV28 and TRBJ1-4, the complete variable domain reads DVKVTQSSRYLVKRTGEKVFLECVQDMDHENMFWYRQDPGLGLRLIYFSYDVKMKEKGDIPEGYSVSREKKERFSLILESASTNQTSMYLCASSLGAEKLFFGSGTQLSVL.

This CDR3 is CASSTSLTGGRRETQYF. CDR3 DNA sequence: TGTGCCAGTAGTACCTCTTTGACAGGGGGCCGTCGAGAGACCCAGTACTTC. The chain couples TRBV19 to TRBJ2-5; 10 bases are a match to TRBD1. The germline V gene has CDR1 LNHDA and CDR2 SQIVND (reference sequence). V dropped 4 bases and J dropped 4; count of bases not matched to a gene: 12. The CDR3 is 17 amino acids.

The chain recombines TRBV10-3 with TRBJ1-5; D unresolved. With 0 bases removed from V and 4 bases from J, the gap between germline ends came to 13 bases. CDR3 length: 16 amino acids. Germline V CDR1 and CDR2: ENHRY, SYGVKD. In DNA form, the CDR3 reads TGTGCCATCAGTGAGTCTAGGCCGGGAAATAATCAGCCCCAGCATTTT. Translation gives CAISESRPGNNQPQHF.

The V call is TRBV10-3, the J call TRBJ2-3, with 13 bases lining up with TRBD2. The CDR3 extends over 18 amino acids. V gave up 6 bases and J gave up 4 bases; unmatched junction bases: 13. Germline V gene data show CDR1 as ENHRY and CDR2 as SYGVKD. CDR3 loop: CAISGLAGAETAADTQYF. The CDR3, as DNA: TGTGCCATCAGCGGACTAGCGGGGGCCGAGACTGCGGCAGATACGCAGTATTTT.

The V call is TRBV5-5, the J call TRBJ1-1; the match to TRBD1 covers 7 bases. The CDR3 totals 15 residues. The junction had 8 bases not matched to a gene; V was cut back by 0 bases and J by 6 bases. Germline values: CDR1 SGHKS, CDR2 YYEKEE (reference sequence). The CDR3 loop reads CASSLGQGGPAEAFF. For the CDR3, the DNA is TGTGCCAGCAGCTTGGGACAGGGAGGACCCGCTGAAGCTTTCTTT.

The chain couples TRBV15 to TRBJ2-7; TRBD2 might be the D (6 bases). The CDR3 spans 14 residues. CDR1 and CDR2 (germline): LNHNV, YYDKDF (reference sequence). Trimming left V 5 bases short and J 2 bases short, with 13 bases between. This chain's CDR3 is CATSRGADTYEQYF. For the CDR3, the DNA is TGTGCCACCAGCCGCGGGGCAGATACCTACGAGCAGTACTTC.

CDR3 bases: TGTGCCAGCAGTCAGAATAAGGATACGCAGTATTTT. Its protein is CASSQNKDTQYF. The chain has TRBV6-5 and TRBJ2-3; no definite D call. Germline loops: CDR1 MNHEY, CDR2 SVGAGI. CDR3 length: 12 amino acids. V lost 5 bases and J lost 6, with 9 bases in between.

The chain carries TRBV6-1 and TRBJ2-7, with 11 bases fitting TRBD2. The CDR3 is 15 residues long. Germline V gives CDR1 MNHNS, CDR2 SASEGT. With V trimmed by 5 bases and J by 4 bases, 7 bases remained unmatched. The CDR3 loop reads CASSPSTSGGYEQYV. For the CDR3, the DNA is TGTGCCAGCAGTCCCAGTACTAGCGGGGGTTACGAGCAGTACGTC.

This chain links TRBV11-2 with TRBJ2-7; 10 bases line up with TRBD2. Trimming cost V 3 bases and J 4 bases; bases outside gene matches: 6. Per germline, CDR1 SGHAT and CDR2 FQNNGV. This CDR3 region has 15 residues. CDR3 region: CASSLSGTSVYEQYF. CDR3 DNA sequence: TGTGCCAGCAGCTTGTCCGGGACTAGCGTATACGAGCAGTACTTC.

The CDR3 bases are TGTGCCAGCAGCTTCTGGACAGGCTCCTCTTTAGGAGGCTACACCTTC. Amino acid sequence: CASSFWTGSSLGGYTF. The chain is built from TRBV7-9 and TRBJ1-2; 7 nucleotides match TRBD1. The germline gives CDR1 SEHNR, CDR2 FQNEAQ (reference sequence). CDR3 length: 16 residues. Losses at the gene ends were 3 bases for V and 8 bases for J; bases not matched to a gene: 15.

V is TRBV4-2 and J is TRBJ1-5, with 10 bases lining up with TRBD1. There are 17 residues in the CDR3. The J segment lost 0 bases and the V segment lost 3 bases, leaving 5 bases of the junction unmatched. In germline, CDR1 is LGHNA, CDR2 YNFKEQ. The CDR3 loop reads CASSQATGGPSNQPQHF. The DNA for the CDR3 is TGTGCCAGCAGCCAGGCGACAGGGGGCCCTAGCAATCAGCCCCAGCATTTT.

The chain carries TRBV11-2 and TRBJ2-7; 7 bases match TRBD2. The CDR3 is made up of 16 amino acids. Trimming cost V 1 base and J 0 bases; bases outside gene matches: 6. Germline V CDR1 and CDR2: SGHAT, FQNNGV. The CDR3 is CASSLGGGISSYEQYF. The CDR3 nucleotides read TGTGCCAGCAGCTTAGGGGGAGGGATCAGCTCCTACGAGCAGTACTTC.

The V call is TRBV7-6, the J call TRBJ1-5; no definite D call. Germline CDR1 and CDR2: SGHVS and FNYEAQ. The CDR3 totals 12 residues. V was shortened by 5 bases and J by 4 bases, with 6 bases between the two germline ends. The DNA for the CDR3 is TGTGCCAGCAGCACCGGTAATCAGCCCCAGCATTTT. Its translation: CASSTGNQPQHF. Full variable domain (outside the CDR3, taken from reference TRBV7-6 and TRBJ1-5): GAGVSQSPRYKVTKRGQDVALRCDPISGHVSLYWYRQALGQGPEFLTYFNYEAQQDKSGLPNDRFSAERPEGSISTLTIQRTEQRDSAMYRCASSTGNQPQHFGDGTRLSIL.

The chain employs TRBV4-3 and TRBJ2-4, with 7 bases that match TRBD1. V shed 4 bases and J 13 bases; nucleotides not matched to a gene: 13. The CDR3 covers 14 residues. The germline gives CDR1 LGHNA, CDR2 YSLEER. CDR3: CASSLLSGTGQQYF. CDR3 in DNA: TGCGCCAGCAGCCTCCTCTCCGGTACGGGACAGCAGTACTTC.